Sequencing of this T cell receptor beta chain was carried out in a study of shared clonotypes between healthy human individuals. Findings of the study overall: The study found roughly 5% of naive CD4 clonotypes shared across a few donors.

Details on this clone: Its target is unknown.

Trimming took 0 bases from V and 10 from J; bases not matched to a gene: 6. Germline values: CDR1 SGDLS, CDR2 YYNGEE. The CDR3 is made up of 13 amino acids. In the sorted-subset replicate PCRs, 200 ng DNA, 30,000 or so T cell genomes, was used. Method: immunoSEQ multiplex PCR; TCRdb's copy keeps in-frame clones and lacks some. This sample has millions of clones, with 95% found just once. Each of the donors was a healthy adult who was HIV-negative and had not had a recent acute infection or vaccination. There were only Caucasian adults among the donors, and all lived in Nashville, Tennessee. The sequence was collected from a man between 18 and 29 years old in good health. The sample was naive CD4+ T cells sorted from blood. Subset specified: CD45RA+ positively selected. The chain has TRBV9 and TRBJ2-5; 7 nucleotides line up with TRBD1. Here the CDR3 reads CASSVAQGGYQYF. The CDR3 nucleotides are TGTGCCAGCAGCGTAGCTCAAGGGGGCTACCAGTACTTC.